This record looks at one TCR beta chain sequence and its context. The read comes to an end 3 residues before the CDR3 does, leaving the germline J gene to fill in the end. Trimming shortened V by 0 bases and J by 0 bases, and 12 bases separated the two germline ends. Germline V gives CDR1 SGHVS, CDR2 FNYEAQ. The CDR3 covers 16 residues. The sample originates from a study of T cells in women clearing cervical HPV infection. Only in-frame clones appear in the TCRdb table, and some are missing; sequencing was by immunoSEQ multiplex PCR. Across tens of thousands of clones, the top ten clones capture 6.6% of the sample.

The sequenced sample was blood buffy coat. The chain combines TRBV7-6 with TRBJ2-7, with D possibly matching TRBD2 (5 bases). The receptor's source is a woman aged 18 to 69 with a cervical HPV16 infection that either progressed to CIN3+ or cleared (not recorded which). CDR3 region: CASSLASSDSSYEQYF. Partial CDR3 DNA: TGTGCCAGCAGCTTAGCGAGTAGCGACTCCTCCTACGAG.